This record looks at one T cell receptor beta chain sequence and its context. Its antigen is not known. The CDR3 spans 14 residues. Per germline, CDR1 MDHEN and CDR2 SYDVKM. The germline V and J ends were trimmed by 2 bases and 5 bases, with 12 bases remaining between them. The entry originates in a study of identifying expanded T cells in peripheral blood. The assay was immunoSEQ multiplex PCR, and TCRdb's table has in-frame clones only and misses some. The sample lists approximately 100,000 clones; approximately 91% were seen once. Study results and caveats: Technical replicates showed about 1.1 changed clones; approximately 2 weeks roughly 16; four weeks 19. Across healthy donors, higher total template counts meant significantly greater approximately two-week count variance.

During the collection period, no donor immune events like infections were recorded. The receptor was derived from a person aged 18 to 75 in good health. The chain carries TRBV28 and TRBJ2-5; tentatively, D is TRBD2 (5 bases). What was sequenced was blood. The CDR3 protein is CASSLQAEAETQYF. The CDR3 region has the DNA TGTGCCAGCAGTTTACAGGCGGAGGCGGAGACCCAGTACTTC.